The source of this T cell receptor beta chain is a study of shared clonotypes between healthy human individuals. Overall study findings and caveats: A reduction in generation probabilities was seen for non-shared clonotypes relative to those shared by all four donors.

CD4+ cell separation produced CD45RA+ naive and CD45RA-negative memory subsets. To note about this clone: The antigen is not known.

CDR3 length: 14 residues. Per the germline V gene, CDR1 is KGHSH and CDR2 is LQKENI. The ends were cut back, 1 base at V and 7 bases at J, with 11 bases in the middle. Sequencing was performed with immunoSEQ multiplex PCR; in TCRdb, only in-frame clones are kept and a portion is missing. Seen here are fewer than 1.6 million clones, about 98.5% observed once, and the top ten hold 0.36%. Material for sequencing was naive CD4+ T cells sorted from blood. Indicated subset: CD45RA+ positively selected. The chain is built from TRBV18 and TRBJ1-5, with a tentative D call TRBD1 (5 bases). This clonotype was sampled from a man aged 25-40 years in good health. CDR3 loop: CASSPQGKGQPQHF. DNA for the CDR3: TGTGCCAGCTCACCACAGGGGAAGGGCCAGCCCCAGCATTTT.